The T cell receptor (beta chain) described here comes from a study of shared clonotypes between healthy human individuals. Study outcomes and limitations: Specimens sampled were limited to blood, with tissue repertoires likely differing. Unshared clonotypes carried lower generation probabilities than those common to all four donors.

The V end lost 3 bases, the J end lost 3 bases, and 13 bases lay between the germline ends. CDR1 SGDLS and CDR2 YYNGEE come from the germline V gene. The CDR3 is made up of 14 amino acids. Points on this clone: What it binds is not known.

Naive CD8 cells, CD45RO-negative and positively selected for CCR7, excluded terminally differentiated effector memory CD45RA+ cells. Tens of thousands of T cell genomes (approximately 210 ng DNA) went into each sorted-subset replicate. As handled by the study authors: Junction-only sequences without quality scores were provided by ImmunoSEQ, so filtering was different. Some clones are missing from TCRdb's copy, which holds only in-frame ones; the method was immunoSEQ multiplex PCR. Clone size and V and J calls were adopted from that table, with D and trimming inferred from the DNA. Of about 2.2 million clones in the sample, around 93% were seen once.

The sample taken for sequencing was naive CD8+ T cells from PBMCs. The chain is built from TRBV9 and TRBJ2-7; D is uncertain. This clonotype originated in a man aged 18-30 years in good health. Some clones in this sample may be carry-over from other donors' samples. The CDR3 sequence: CASSAGVANYEQYF. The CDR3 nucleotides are TGTGCCAGCAGCGCCGGCGTGGCAAACTACGAGCAGTACTTC.